The 20 T cell receptor beta chains below come from one sample, sequenced in a study of sequential checkpoint blockade in melanoma. Here immunoSEQ multiplex PCR was the method, and the copy in TCRdb shows in-frame clones only, minus some. The data contain around 9,300 clones, approximately 25% of them singletons. The treatment denotes: randomized to nivolumab then ipilimumab (arm A) or the reverse (arm B). This specimen consisted of tumor tissue (inferred from file names), obtained from a patient given nivolumab and ipilimumab in sequence. Receptors were obtained from a human donor with melanoma.

The chain's CDR3 is CASSPRGTQNTDTQYF. In DNA form, the CDR3 reads TGTGCCAGCTCACCCCGTGGCACCCAAAACACAGATACGCAGTATTTT. This chain joins TRBV18 and TRBJ2-3; D remains ambiguous. The V end was cut by 3 bases, the J end by 2 bases, with 15 bases between. Germline values: CDR1 KGHSH, CDR2 LQKENI. The CDR3 has 16 residues.

The chain combines TRBV25-1 with TRBJ1-3, with a tentative D call TRBD1 (6 bases). This CDR3 is 12 amino acids long. Germline V gene lookup returns CDR1 MGHDK and CDR2 SYGVNS. Trimming shortened V by 7 bases and J by 4 bases, and 8 bases separated the two germline ends. CDR3 sequence: CASTGTGNTIYF. As DNA, the CDR3 is TGTGCCAGCACAGGGACAGGAAACACCATATATTTT.

The J gene is TRBJ1-6, the V gene TRBV14; perhaps TRBD1 as D (6 bases). Germline V gives CDR1 SGHDN, CDR2 FVKESK. This CDR3 region has 16 residues. V lost 3 bases to trimming and J lost 4 bases, with 13 bases between them. CDR3 amino acids: CASSQIDRSYNSPLHF. DNA for the CDR3: TGTGCCAGCAGCCAGATAGACAGGAGTTATAATTCACCCCTCCACTTT.

This sequence joins TRBV6-8 and TRBJ1-4; TRBD1 might be the D (6 bases). The length of the CDR3 is 12 residues. Looked up from germline, CDR1 is MNHGY and CDR2 is SAAAGT. Trimming pared 10 bases from V and 2 bases from J, leaving 8 bases between. The CDR3 sequence is CATGHTNEKLFF. CDR3 in DNA: TGTGCCACGGGACATACTAATGAAAAACTGTTTTTT.

This clone appeared a few times. The chain uses TRBV6-8 and TRBJ2-4, with a tentative D call TRBD1 (6 bases). The CDR3 extends over 14 amino acids. Trimming took off 2 bases at V and 8 bases at J, with 13 bases between the two ends. In germline, CDR1 is MNHGY, CDR2 SAAAGT. The CDR3 bases are TGTGCCAGCAGTTACCAGGGGAAGGGGGACATTCAGTACTTC. Protein: CASSYQGKGDIQYF.

Many counts were recorded for this clone. The genes are TRBV11-3 and TRBJ2-1, with TRBD1 as a possible D gene (6 bases). Per germline, CDR1 SGHNT and CDR2 YENEEA. The CDR3 covers 17 residues. The V end lost 4 bases, the J end lost 0 bases, and 16 bases lay between the germline ends. CDR3 sequence reads: CASSSGPRGSSYNEQFF. The CDR3 DNA is TGTGCCAGCAGCTCGGGACCAAGGGGGAGCTCCTACAATGAGCAGTTCTTC.

This clone is deemed large (0.1 to 1%). The chain carries TRBV29-1 and TRBJ1-1; a possible D gene is TRBD1 (6 bases). Germline CDR1 is SQVTM and CDR2 is ANQGSEA. The CDR3 sequence is 12 residues long. V lost 6 bases to trimming and J lost 4 bases, with 12 bases between them. For the CDR3, the DNA is TGCAGCGTATCAGGGGAGAGCACTGAAGCTTTCTTT. This gives the protein CSVSGESTEAFF.

The J gene is TRBJ1-6, the V gene TRBV5-1; 11 nucleotides agree with TRBD1. V shed 4 bases and J 9 bases; nucleotides not matched to a gene: 6. Looked up from germline, CDR1 is SGHRS and CDR2 is YFSETQ. This CDR3 has 15 residues. Written as DNA, the CDR3 is TGCGCCAGCAGCAAGGGGACAGGGGGTTTTTCACCCCTCCACTTT. Its translation: CASSKGTGGFSPLHF.

The chain employs TRBV6-8 and TRBJ2-3, with D maybe TRBD1 (5 bases). Trimming stripped 5 bases from V and 2 bases from J, with 11 bases between. The germline V gene encodes CDR1 MNHGY and CDR2 SAAAGT. This CDR3 contains 14 residues. CDR3 sequence: CASSNRWYTDTQYF. DNA of the CDR3: TGTGCCAGCAGTAACAGGTGGTACACAGATACGCAGTATTTT.

The chain uses TRBV29-1 and TRBJ2-3; 7 bases map to TRBD1. This CDR3 has 13 residues. V was pared by 6 bases and J by 3 bases, with 6 bases of the junction left unmatched. Looked up from germline, CDR1 is SQVTM and CDR2 is ANQGSEA. The CDR3 nucleotides read TGCAGCGTGAAGGGACAGTTAACAGATACGCAGTATTTT. It translates to CSVKGQLTDTQYF.

This chain links TRBV18 with TRBJ1-1; TRBD1 matches at 11 bases. The CDR3 covers 16 residues. Germline-derived CDR1 and CDR2 are KGHSH and LQKENI. The junction had 4 bases not matched to a gene; V was cut back by 3 bases and J by 1 base. CDR3 sequence reads: CASSPGTGGRNTEAFF. The CDR3 DNA reads TGTGCCAGCTCACCTGGGACAGGGGGGAGGAACACTGAAGCTTTCTTT.

This clone has at least ten counts. The chain's CDR3 is CASSSLKQGSYEQYV. CDR3 nucleotides: TGTGCCAGCAGCTCCCTAAAACAGGGAAGCTACGAGCAGTACGTC. The chain uses TRBV11-3 and TRBJ2-7, with D perhaps TRBD1 (6 bases). Germline V gene lookup returns CDR1 SGHNT and CDR2 YENEEA. Trimming took 4 bases from V and 3 from J, leaving 16 bases between them. The length of the CDR3 is 15 residues.

This clone appeared a few times. This sequence joins TRBV6-8 and TRBJ1-1; no clear D gene. The germline V gene has CDR1 MNHGY and CDR2 SAAAGT. The CDR3 spans 13 residues. Trimming removed 5 bases from V and 0 bases from J, with 7 bases in between. Here the CDR3 DNA reads TGTGCCAGCAGTAACACACTGAACACTGAAGCTTTCTTT. Translating it yields CASSNTLNTEAFF.

The chain carries TRBV5-1 and TRBJ2-3; D is perhaps TRBD2 (5 bases). In germline, CDR1 is SGHRS, CDR2 YFSETQ. This CDR3 is built from 16 residues. Trimming took 4 bases from V and 1 from J, leaving 16 bases between them. The CDR3 region is CASSGLYAVGTDTQYF. For the CDR3, the DNA is TGCGCCAGCAGCGGACTGTACGCTGTGGGCACAGATACGCAGTATTTT.

The rearrangement links TRBV29-1 to TRBJ2-5, with 8 positions matching TRBD2. This CDR3 is built from 15 residues. The V segment lost 7 bases and the J segment 2 bases; nucleotides outside the gene matches: 12. Per germline, CDR1 SQVTM and CDR2 ANQGSEA. CDR3 in DNA: TGCAGCGCCCCCGGGGGGGCGGGGGAACAAGAGACCCAGTACTTC. Its protein product is CSAPGGAGEQETQYF.

The chain combines TRBV11-3 with TRBJ1-1, with D perhaps matching TRBD1 (5 bases). In germline, CDR1 is SGHNT, CDR2 YENEEA. The germline V and J ends were trimmed by 5 bases and 1 base, with 11 bases remaining between them. This CDR3 has 14 amino acids. Here the CDR3 DNA reads TGTGCCAGCAGCCAGAACAGGTGGAACACTGAAGCTTTCTTT. The encoded protein is CASSQNRWNTEAFF.

This clone was seen a handful of times. V gene TRBV18 combines with J gene TRBJ2-5; 7 bases line up with TRBD1. This CDR3 has 19 residues. CDR1 and CDR2 from the germline V gene are KGHSH and LQKENI. With 3 bases clipped from V and 1 base from J, the junction kept 17 bases outside the gene matches. CDR3 sequence reads: CASSPNPILTGYLQETQYF. The CDR3 coding sequence is TGTGCCAGCTCACCTAACCCGATCCTGACAGGGTACCTCCAAGAGACCCAGTACTTC.

This clone is medium-sized (0.01 to 0.1%) by share. CDR3 sequence reads: CASRTGQILYNEQFF. The DNA for the CDR3 is TGTGCCAGCAGAACCGGACAGATTCTCTACAATGAGCAGTTCTTC. This chain uses TRBV6-8 with TRBJ2-1, with D possibly TRBD1 on 6 matching bases. Per the germline V gene, CDR1 is MNHGY and CDR2 is SAAAGT. V was pared by 6 bases and J by 3 bases, with 15 bases between. The CDR3 runs 15 residues.

The CDR3 protein is CASRFGGVGELFF. The CDR3 bases are TGTGCCAGCAGGTTCGGCGGTGTGGGGGAGCTGTTTTTT. The rearrangement joins TRBV6-8 to TRBJ2-2; D is unclear. The CDR3 has 13 residues. Trimming pared 6 bases from V and 8 bases from J, leaving 13 bases between. Germline CDR1 reads MNHGY; CDR2 reads SAAAGT.

The chain has TRBV6-8 and TRBJ1-5; 8 nucleotides align to TRBD1. V was clipped by 3 bases and J by 5 bases; unmatched bases: 6. The germline CDR1 and CDR2 sequences are MNHGY and SAAAGT. The CDR3 loop spans 15 amino acids. CDR3 amino acids: CASSYPGTGDQPQHF. Here the CDR3 DNA reads TGTGCCAGCAGTTATCCCGGGACAGGAGATCAGCCCCAGCATTTT.